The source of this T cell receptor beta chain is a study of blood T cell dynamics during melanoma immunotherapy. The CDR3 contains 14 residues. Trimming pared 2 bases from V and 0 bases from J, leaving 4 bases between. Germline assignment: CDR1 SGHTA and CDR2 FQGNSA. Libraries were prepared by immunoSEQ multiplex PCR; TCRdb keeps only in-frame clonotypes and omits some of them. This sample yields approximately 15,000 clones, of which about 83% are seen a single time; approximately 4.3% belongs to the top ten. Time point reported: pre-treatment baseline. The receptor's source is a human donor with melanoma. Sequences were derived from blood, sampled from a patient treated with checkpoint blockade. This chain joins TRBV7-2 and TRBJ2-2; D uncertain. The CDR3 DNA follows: TGTGCCAGCAGCTTAATCTCGAACACCGGGGAGCTGTTTTTT. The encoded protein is CASSLISNTGELFF.